The 21 T cell receptor beta chains reported below all come from one sample, sequenced in a study of beta chain features in type 1 diabetes. Study-level findings and limits: Type 1 diabetes patients had TCRB CDR3s that were shorter (moderately but significantly so) in all four CD4+ subsets.

Their specific antigens are unknown. The study reverse transcribed the entire isolated RNA, so it sequenced expressed TCRB transcripts. The assay was immunoSEQ multiplex PCR, and TCRdb's table has in-frame clones only and misses some. The table lists about 280,000 clones, approximately 15% of them singletons. The sample was naive CD4+ T cells from blood. These receptors were collected from a young man with type 1 diabetes.

The rearrangement joins TRBV4-2 to TRBJ2-7, with 10 bases identical to TRBD2. This CDR3 has 15 residues. The germline CDR1 and CDR2 sequences are LGHNA and YNFKEQ. Germline trimming cut 0 bases from V and 9 bases from J; bases unmatched to any gene: 8. The DNA for the CDR3 is TGTGCCAGCAGCCAAGATGGGCTAGCGGGAGACGGGCAGTACTTC. Protein product: CASSQDGLAGDGQYF.

DNA of the CDR3: TGTGCCAGCAGCTTAGATGCGATCCTGACGCAGTATTTT. This gives the protein CASSLDAILTQYF. V and J are TRBV11-2 and TRBJ2-3; D gene ambiguous. This CDR3 region has 13 residues. Germline lookup yields CDR1 SGHAT and CDR2 FQNNGV. Between the trimmed V and J ends, which lost 0 bases and 9 bases, there was a span of 10 bases.

This clone was picked up a small number of times. The genes are TRBV7-9 and TRBJ2-7, with 9 bases identical to TRBD2. J gave up 4 bases and V 5 bases, and 3 bases lay outside the gene matches. The CDR3 spans 13 residues. The V gene's germline CDR1 is SEHNR and CDR2 FQNEAQ (reference sequence). CDR3 sequence reads: CASSLTSGYEQYF. CDR3 DNA: TGTGCCAGCAGCCTCACTAGCGGGTACGAGCAGTACTTC.

The rearrangement links TRBV27 to TRBJ2-7; 7 nucleotides match TRBD1. The CDR3 length is 13 residues. V dropped 7 bases and J dropped 5; count of bases not matched to a gene: 8. Germline lookup yields CDR1 MNHEY and CDR2 SMNVEV (reference sequence). The CDR3 DNA sequence: TGTGCCAGCAAAACAGGGGTAAGGAACGAGCAGTACTTC. Amino acids: CASKTGVRNEQYF.

The rearrangement joins TRBV5-1 to TRBJ2-7; TRBD2 might be the D (7 bases). CDR3 length equals 14 residues. The V end lost 1 base, the J end lost 7 bases, and 15 bases lay between the germline ends. Germline V gene lookup returns CDR1 SGHRS and CDR2 YFSETQ. CDR3 DNA sequence: TGCGCCAGCAGCTTGCTCCGCGGGGGCAGGGAGCAGTACTTC. Translating it yields CASSLLRGGREQYF.

This clone was recorded a few times. The rearrangement links TRBV5-1 to TRBJ2-5, with 7 bases matching TRBD2. V shed 2 bases and J 2 bases; nucleotides not matched to a gene: 9. In germline, CDR1 is SGHRS, CDR2 YFSETQ. The CDR3 contains 16 residues. The CDR3 spells CASSFGPAGKQETQYF. As DNA, the CDR3 is TGCGCCAGCAGCTTCGGACCAGCGGGGAAGCAAGAGACCCAGTACTTC.

This clone showed up just a few times. The chain employs TRBV6-6 and TRBJ1-2; 7 nucleotides line up with TRBD1. CDR1 MNHNY and CDR2 SVGAGI come from the germline V gene (reference sequence). V gave up 5 bases and J gave up 4 bases; unmatched junction bases: 4. This CDR3 is built from 13 residues. CDR3 nucleotides: TGTGCCAGCAGTGTCAGGACAGGCTATGGCTACACCTTC. Translation: CASSVRTGYGYTF.

The V call is TRBV5-8, the J call TRBJ2-1; TRBD1 matches at 7 bases. The CDR3 has 16 amino acids. CDR1 and CDR2 from the germline V gene are SGHTS and YDEGEE. The V segment lost 6 bases and the J segment 6 bases; nucleotides outside the gene matches: 15. This chain's CDR3 is CASNLIDRDQGNEQFF. For the CDR3, the DNA is TGTGCCAGCAACCTGATTGACAGGGATCAGGGCAATGAGCAGTTCTTC.

The CDR3, as DNA: TGCGCCAGCAGCCGGAGGGGAAAAACCAATGAGCAGTTCTTC. Translated, it gives CASSRRGKTNEQFF. The gene calls are TRBV4-3 and TRBJ2-1; TRBD2 might be the D (6 bases). V was clipped by 4 bases and J by 6 bases, with 13 bases between them. The CDR3 length is 14 residues. Germline V gene sequence: CDR1 LGHNA, CDR2 YSLEER.

This clone has a handful of counts. This chain links TRBV19 with TRBJ2-3; 9 positions agree with TRBD2. This CDR3 has 12 amino acids. J gave up 5 bases and V 6 bases, and 0 bases lay outside the gene matches. Germline V gene lookup returns CDR1 LNHDA and CDR2 SQIVND (reference sequence). In nucleotides, the CDR3 is TGTGCCAGTAGACTAGCGGGAGATACGCAGTATTTT. Amino acid sequence: CASRLAGDTQYF.

CDR3 DNA: TGTGCCTGGGGGGGGACGACGAATAGACAAACGGGACGGATCTATGGCTACACCTTC. This codes for CAWGGTTNRQTGRIYGYTF. This chain uses TRBV30 with TRBJ1-2; the D gene is possibly TRBD1 (5 bases). Germline loops: CDR1 GTSNPN, CDR2 SVGIG (reference sequence). V was cut by 5 bases and J by 4 bases, with 32 bases left in between. The CDR3 sequence is 19 residues long.

There are a few counts of this clone. The chain is built from TRBV18 and TRBJ2-7; 9 nucleotides line up with TRBD2. The CDR3 runs 15 residues. Looked up from germline, CDR1 is KGHSH and CDR2 is LQKENI. V trimming: 6 bases; J trimming: 4 bases; junction bases outside the gene matches: 10. As DNA, the CDR3 is TGTGCCAGCTCCTTTCGGCGGGAGGGCCAGTACGAGCAGTACTTC. It translates to CASSFRREGQYEQYF. The full variable domain, completed using reference TRBV18 and TRBJ2-7, is NAGVMQNPRHLVRRRGQEARLRCSPMKGHSHVYWYRQLPEEGLKFMVYLQKENIIDESGMPKERFSAEFPKEGPSILRIQQVVRGDSAAYFCASSFRREGQYEQYFGPGTRLTVT.

This sequence joins TRBV9 and TRBJ2-3; 9 bases are a match to TRBD1. This CDR3 spans 15 amino acids. V lost 4 bases to trimming and J lost 2 bases; unmatched junction nucleotides: 5. Germline lookup yields CDR1 SGDLS and CDR2 YYNGEE. The CDR3 bases are TGTGCCAGCAGCCGGACAGGGGCCTTCACAGATACGCAGTATTTT. It specifies CASSRTGAFTDTQYF. Full variable domain (remainder filled in from reference TRBV9 and TRBJ2-3): DSGVTQTPKHLITATGQRVTLRCSPRSGDLSVYWYQQSLDQGLQFLIQYYNGEERAKGNILERFSAQQFPDLHSELNLSSLELGDSALYFCASSRTGAFTDTQYFGPGTRLTVL.

The chain combines TRBV7-2 with TRBJ2-7, with 10 bases aligning to TRBD2. The germline V gene encodes CDR1 SGHTA and CDR2 FQGNSA. This CDR3 comprises 14 residues. J gave up 9 bases and V 1 base, and 6 bases lay outside the gene matches. DNA of the CDR3: TGTGCCAGCAGCTTAGGGTCTAGCGGGAGTAGGCAGTACTTC. Translated, it gives CASSLGSSGSRQYF. Full variable domain (rest looked up from reference TRBV7-2 and TRBJ2-7): GAGVSQSPSNKVTEKGKDVELRCDPISGHTALYWYRQSLGQGLEFLIYFQGNSAPDKSGLPSDRFSAERTGGSVSTLTIQRTQQEDSAVYLCASSLGSSGSRQYFGPGTRLTVT.

This clone was picked up a small number of times. The chain couples TRBV18 to TRBJ1-5; TRBD1 matches 11 bases. Germline V gives CDR1 KGHSH, CDR2 LQKENI. The CDR3 spans 15 residues. Trimming removed 4 bases from V and 6 bases from J; junction bases left unmatched: 5. Here the CDR3 reads CASSLGQGALQPQHF. The CDR3 DNA is TGTGCCAGCTCACTAGGACAGGGGGCTCTTCAGCCCCAGCATTTT.

This clone has a handful of counts. The chain carries TRBV18 and TRBJ2-1; unclear D gene. The V gene's germline CDR1 is KGHSH and CDR2 LQKENI. V lost 3 bases, J lost 0 bases, and 6 bases lay in between. The CDR3 runs 14 residues. CDR3 amino acids: CASSPPSSYNEQFF. Written as DNA, the CDR3 is TGTGCCAGCTCACCCCCGAGCTCCTACAATGAGCAGTTCTTC.

This clone has a handful of counts. The J gene is TRBJ2-3, the V gene TRBV29-1, with TRBD2 matching over 7 bases. Germline V gene data show CDR1 as SQVTM and CDR2 as ANQGSEA. V shed 5 bases, J shed 2 bases, and the junction held 10 bases outside the gene matches. CDR3 size: 15 residues. The CDR3 loop reads CSVTKPAGYTDTQYF. As DNA, the CDR3 is TGCAGCGTTACGAAGCCAGCGGGGTACACAGATACGCAGTATTTT.

The rearrangement uses TRBV29-1 and TRBJ2-3; 10 nucleotides align to TRBD2. Trimming at V came to 2 bases and at J to 2 bases, leaving 1 base not matched to a gene. Germline V lookup: CDR1 SQVTM, CDR2 ANQGSEA. The CDR3 totals 14 residues. For the CDR3, the DNA is TGCAGCGTTGAACTAGCGGGGGTCACAGATACGCAGTATTTT. Translated, it gives CSVELAGVTDTQYF.

The chain links TRBV30 to TRBJ2-1; 9 bases agree with TRBD1. Germline CDR1 GTSNPN, CDR2 SVGIG (reference sequence). With 1 base clipped from V and 12 bases from J, the junction kept 1 base outside the gene matches. The CDR3 runs 11 residues. The CDR3 here is CAWSGQGVQFF. DNA of the CDR3: TGTGCCTGGAGTGGACAGGGGGTGCAGTTCTTC. The full variable domain, rest sourced from reference TRBV30 and TRBJ2-1, is SQTIHQWPATLVQPVGSPLSLECTVEGTSNPNLYWYRQAAGRGLQLLFYSVGIGQISSEVPQNLSASRPQDRQFILSSKKLLLSDSGFYLCAWSGQGVQFFGPGTRLTVL.

This clone was seen only a few times. The J gene is TRBJ2-1, the V gene TRBV19; TRBD2 matches at 12 bases. Looked up from germline, CDR1 is LNHDA and CDR2 is SQIVND (reference sequence). The V and J ends lost 7 bases and 9 bases, in that order; junction bases with no gene match: 13. The CDR3 covers 16 residues. CDR3 DNA: TGTGCCAGTAATCGACTAGCGGGGGAACCTCGAGGTGAGCAGTTCTTC. Protein product: CASNRLAGEPRGEQFF. Full variable domain (outside the CDR3, taken from reference TRBV19 and TRBJ2-1): DGGITQSPKYLFRKEGQNVTLSCEQNLNHDAMYWYRQDPGQGLRLIYYSQIVNDFQKGDIAEGYSVSREKKESFPLTVTSAQKNPTAFYLCASNRLAGEPRGEQFFGPGTRLTVL.

The chain combines TRBV7-6 with TRBJ1-6; 8 bases align to TRBD1. The junction had 6 bases not matched to a gene; V was cut back by 5 bases and J by 9 bases. This CDR3 spans 14 amino acids. Germline V lookup: CDR1 SGHVS, CDR2 FNYEAQ. CDR3 region: CASSITGGASPLHF. DNA of the CDR3: TGTGCCAGCAGCATAACAGGGGGAGCTTCACCCCTCCACTTT.